This T cell receptor beta chain was profiled in a study of T cells expressing NK-cell markers. This CDR3 has 11 amino acids. CDR1 KGHDR and CDR2 SFDVKD come from the germline V gene. TCRdb re-analyzed the 5' RACE reads; it lists each CDR3 protein once, without DNA. This listing includes about 460,000 distinct CDR3 sequences. This sequence originates from a woman in her forties or fifties in good health. Material for sequencing was blood T cells: a sorted CD56 or NKG2C T cell subset, CD4+ or CD8+ T cells, or bulk PBMC T cells (not recorded which). The rearrangement uses TRBV24-1 and TRBJ1-1; TCRdb designates TRBD1, a call that cannot be tested without DNA. The chain's CDR3 is CATRGQTEAFF.